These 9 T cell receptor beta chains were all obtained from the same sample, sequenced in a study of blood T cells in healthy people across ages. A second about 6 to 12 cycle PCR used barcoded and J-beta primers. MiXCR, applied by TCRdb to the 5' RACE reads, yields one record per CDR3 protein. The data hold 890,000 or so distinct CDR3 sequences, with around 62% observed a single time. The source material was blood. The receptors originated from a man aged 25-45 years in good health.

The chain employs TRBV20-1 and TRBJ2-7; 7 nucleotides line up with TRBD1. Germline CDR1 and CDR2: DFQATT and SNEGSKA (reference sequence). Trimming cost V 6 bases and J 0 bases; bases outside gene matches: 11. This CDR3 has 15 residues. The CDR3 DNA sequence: TGCAGTGCGACACGGGACAGTTCTAGCTCCTACGAGCAGTACTTC. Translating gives CSATRDSSSSYEQYF.

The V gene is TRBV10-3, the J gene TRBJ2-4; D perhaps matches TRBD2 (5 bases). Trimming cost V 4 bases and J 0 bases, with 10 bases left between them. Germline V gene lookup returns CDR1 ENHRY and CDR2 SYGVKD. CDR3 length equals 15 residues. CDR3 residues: CAISASGLAKNIQYF. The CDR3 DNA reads TGTGCCATCAGTGCGAGCGGCCTAGCCAAAAACATTCAGTACTTC.

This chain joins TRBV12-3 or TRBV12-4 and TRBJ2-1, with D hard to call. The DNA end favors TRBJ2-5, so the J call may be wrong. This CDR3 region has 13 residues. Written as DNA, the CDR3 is TGTGCCAGCAGTTTCTCTCTCCGGGAGACCCAGTACTTC. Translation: CASSFSLRETQYF.

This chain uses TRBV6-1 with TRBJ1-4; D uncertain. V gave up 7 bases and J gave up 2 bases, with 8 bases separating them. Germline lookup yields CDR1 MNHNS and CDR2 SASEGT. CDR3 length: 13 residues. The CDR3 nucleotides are TGTGCCAGCAAGCTGTTGACTAATGAAAAACTGTTTTTT. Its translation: CASKLLTNEKLFF.

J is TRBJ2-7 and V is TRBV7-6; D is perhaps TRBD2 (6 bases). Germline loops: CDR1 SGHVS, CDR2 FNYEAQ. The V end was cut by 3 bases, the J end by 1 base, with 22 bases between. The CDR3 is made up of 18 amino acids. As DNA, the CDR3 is TGTGCCAGCAGCTTCAACTCGGGAACGGGGGAAATTTCCTACGAGCAGTACTTC. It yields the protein CASSFNSGTGEISYEQYF.

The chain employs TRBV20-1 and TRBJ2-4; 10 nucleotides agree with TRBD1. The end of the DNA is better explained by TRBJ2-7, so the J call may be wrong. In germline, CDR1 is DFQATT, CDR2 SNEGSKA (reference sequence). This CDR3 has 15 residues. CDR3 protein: CSAVDRDRGSYEQYF. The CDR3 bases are TGCAGTGCCGTTGACCGGGACAGGGGCTCCTACGAGCAGTACTTC.

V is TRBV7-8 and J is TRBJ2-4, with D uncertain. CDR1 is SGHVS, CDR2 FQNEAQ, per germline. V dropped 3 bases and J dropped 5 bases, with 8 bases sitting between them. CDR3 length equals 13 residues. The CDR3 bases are TGTGCCAGCAGCTTGCAGACCCAAAACATTCAGTACTTC. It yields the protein CASSLQTQNIQYF.

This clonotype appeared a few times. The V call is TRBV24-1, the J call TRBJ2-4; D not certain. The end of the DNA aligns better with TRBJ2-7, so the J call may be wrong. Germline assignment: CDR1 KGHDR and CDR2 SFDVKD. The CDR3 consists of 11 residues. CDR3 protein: CATSSLNEQYF. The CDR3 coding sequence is TGTGCCACCAGTAGTCTGAACGAGCAGTACTTC.

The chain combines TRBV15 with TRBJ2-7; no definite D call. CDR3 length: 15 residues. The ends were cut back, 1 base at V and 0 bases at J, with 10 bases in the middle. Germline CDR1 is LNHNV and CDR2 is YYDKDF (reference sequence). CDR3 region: CATSRGGESSYEQYF. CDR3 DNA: TGTGCCACCAGCAGAGGAGGAGAGAGCTCCTACGAGCAGTACTTC.